These 9 T cell receptor beta chains originate from one sample sequenced in a study of blood T cell repertoires in COVID-19. Sequencing was performed with immunoSEQ multiplex PCR; in TCRdb, only in-frame clones are kept and a portion is missing. In the table there are 300,000 to 400,000 clones, more than 75% of which are singletons. The sample consisted of PBMCs or T cells enriched from blood (not recorded which). The receptors come from a man in his 60s who had recovered from COVID-19.

V and J are TRBV18 and TRBJ2-1; maybe TRBD1 (6 bases). V shed 2 bases and J shed 7 bases, with 15 bases lying between them. The CDR3 is made up of 15 amino acids. Germline V gene sequence: CDR1 KGHSH, CDR2 LQKENI. The chain's CDR3 is CASSPYTGPINEQFF. The CDR3 bases are TGTGCCAGCTCACCATACACAGGGCCGATTAATGAGCAGTTCTTC.

This chain joins TRBV24-1 and TRBJ2-3; D is unresolved. Trimming removed 6 bases at V and 2 bases at J, with 8 bases between. The CDR3 runs 13 residues. Per germline, CDR1 KGHDR and CDR2 SFDVKD. This chain's CDR3 is CATSTSSTDTQYF. CDR3 in DNA: TGTGCCACCAGTACTTCATCCACAGATACGCAGTATTTT.

The rearrangement joins TRBV11-3 to TRBJ2-7; 8 bases are a match to TRBD1. With 3 bases clipped from V and 2 bases from J, the junction kept 6 bases outside the gene matches. This CDR3 comprises 15 residues. Germline CDR1 and CDR2: SGHNT and YENEEA. CDR3 in amino acids: CASSFLGQVAYEQYF. The CDR3 DNA follows: TGTGCCAGCAGCTTCCTGGGACAGGTAGCCTACGAGCAGTACTTC.

V usage is TRBV7-3 and J usage is TRBJ2-3; D is perhaps TRBD1 (6 bases). V lost 5 bases to trimming and J lost 7 bases, with 13 bases between them. The CDR3 length is 13 residues. Germline V gene data show CDR1 as SGHTA and CDR2 as FQGTGA. This CDR3 is CASSPTGSNTQYF. The CDR3 nucleotides are TGTGCCAGCAGCCCAACAGGGTCAAATACGCAGTATTTT.

The chain links TRBV6-4 to TRBJ1-1, with D uncertain. The length of the CDR3 is 14 residues. The V gene's germline CDR1 is MRHNA and CDR2 SNTAGT. Trimming stripped 3 bases from V and 4 bases from J, with 12 bases between. CDR3 in amino acids: CASSESGVGTEAFF. DNA for the CDR3: TGTGCCAGCAGTGAGAGCGGGGTAGGCACTGAAGCTTTCTTT.

This chain uses TRBV6-6 with TRBJ2-2, with a possible D match to TRBD2 (5 bases). Trimming took off 7 bases at V and 7 bases at J, with 13 bases between the two ends. From germline, CDR1 is MNHNY and CDR2 SVGAGI (reference sequence). This CDR3 contains 13 residues. The CDR3 region is CASTLAKGGELFF. The CDR3 bases are TGTGCCAGCACGTTAGCGAAGGGCGGGGAGCTGTTTTTT.

As for this clone: Distinct nucleotide sequences in the sample also encode this CDR3. J is TRBJ1-2 and V is TRBV6-5; 7 bases align to TRBD1. This CDR3 has 13 amino acids. Germline V gene sequence: CDR1 MNHEY, CDR2 SVGAGI. The V segment lost 5 bases and the J segment 2 bases; nucleotides outside the gene matches: 2. The CDR3 sequence is CASSRDSNYGYTF. The CDR3 DNA sequence: TGTGCCAGCAGTCGGGACAGCAACTATGGCTACACCTTC.

The chain joins TRBV3-1 (or the pseudogene TRBV3-2) to TRBJ1-1; tentatively, D is TRBD1 (5 bases). Germline lookup yields CDR1 LGHDT and CDR2 YNNKEL (reference sequence). V was pared by 2 bases and J by 7 bases, with 8 bases between. The CDR3 is 12 residues long. The CDR3 nucleotides are TGTGCCAGCAGCCAATCAGGGTATGAAGCTTTCTTT. Encoded protein: CASSQSGYEAFF.

This clone was seen only once. The chain uses TRBV5-4 and TRBJ1-2, with 8 bases matching TRBD1. V lost 4 bases and J lost 4; bases outside the gene matches: 6. The CDR3 is 14 residues long. Germline lookup yields CDR1 SGHNT and CDR2 YYREEE (reference sequence). This CDR3 reads CASSNPGGGYGYTF. CDR3 nucleotide sequence: TGTGCCAGCAGCAACCCAGGGGGCGGCTATGGCTACACCTTC.